The present T cell receptor (beta chain) was sequenced within a study of T cell responses to AZD1222 COVID-19 vaccine (dated by TCRdb to the early 2020s). A note on the overall study: AZD1222 recipients whose second dose came at about 4 weeks and those whose second dose came at about 12 weeks were combined into one group, since spike-specific TCR depth and breadth did not differ between the two schedules. Trial participants were enrolled by age into subgroups of 18-55, 56-69 and 70-plus years, and roughly 150, 30 and 60 TCR-sequenced participants, respectively, were included in these subgroups. A total of around 240 trial participants underwent TCR sequencing, of whom some 210 received two doses of AZD1222 and approximately 25 received two doses of the MenACWY control vaccine. The paper as a whole reports these results and caveats: In the small 56-69-year group, the increase in depth fell short of significance, most likely because of low power. Spike-specific TCR breadth and depth rose significantly after two AZD1222 doses compared with day 0 and with MenACWY recipients. The whole spike protein was spanned by vaccine-associated CD4 TCRs, and dominant responses were seen in regions 160-218 and 743-854. Most participants were white British and females outnumbered males, and the authors suggested that clonal diversity may have been underestimated. Because no day 14 peak-response samples were available, the repertoires could be characterized only after the peak T cell response. Reportedly, almost half of the unique spike-specific TCRs recognized epitopes lying outside the regions that are mutated in the B.1.351 and B.1.1.7 variants. Conclusions about previously exposed vaccinees are limited because only 6 or 7 AZD1222 recipients were SARS-CoV-2 seropositive at baseline.

The CDR3 regions of human TCRbeta chains were analyzed by immunosequencing. The published analysis was carried out like this. TCRs in the repertoires were matched against a reference library of SARS-CoV-2-specific TCRs that had been generated with the MIRA antigen-specificity platform. Breadth was defined as the fraction of unique TCRs that were SARS-CoV-2-associated. Depth was defined as the fraction of total T cells that were SARS-CoV-2-associated. Each spike-specific TCR was assigned to its reactive spike region and to a CD4 or CD8 class using the MIRA data. Log10-transformed breadth and depth values were compared by one-way ANOVA with Sidak's multiple comparisons tests. Drawn from immuneACCESS, this table holds only the in-frame rearrangements with V and J called that TCRdb kept. Clones are partly lost; checked studies trace under half to an unresolved V gene and leave the rest unexplained. D and trimming were read from the DNA, whereas the V and J calls and clone size are those reported in that table. The sample table holds 110,000 to 150,000 clones, of which over 90% were seen once. The ten largest clones capture about 5.1% of the sample.

The time point label, read with the paper, signifies: baseline before first vaccination. Vaccinee samples were obtained from the UK trials COV001 and COV002, which included a single-blind randomized controlled phase 2/3 trial of AZD1222 (ChAdOx1 nCoV-19) in healthy adults. For TCRbeta chain sequencing, PBMC samples from trial participants were taken at day 0 and at day 28 after the second dose. To note about this clone: The target of this receptor is not known. No quality values exist for individual bases; no much larger clone is one base distant.

This receptor was obtained from an adult in good health. The input for sequencing was peripheral blood, taken on day 0 of AZD1222 vaccination.

The sequence in DNA is TGTGCCAGCAGCCCCTGGACTAGCGGATCCACAGATACGCAGTATTTT. The translation is CASSPWTSGSTDTQYF. Recombination joined TRBV11-2 with TRBJ2-3, with 10 central nucleotides matching TRBD2. In the germline V gene, CDR1 corresponds to SGHAT and CDR2 to FQNNGV. Counted from cysteine to phenylalanine, this CDR3 has 16 amino acids. Left in the record is the CDR3 DNA by itself, 48 bases read in frame from the first base. After removal of 5 bases from V and 2 bases from J, the junction retains 7 bases not matched to a gene.